This T cell receptor (beta chain) emerged from a study of T cells after posttransplantation cyclophosphamide. This clone was recorded once. V dropped 0 bases and J dropped 2 bases, with 8 bases sitting between them. The CDR3 has 15 residues. Germline loops: CDR1 SGHNT, CDR2 YYREEE (reference sequence). Sequencing was performed with immunoSEQ multiplex PCR; in TCRdb, only in-frame clones are kept and a portion is missing. The sample includes about 66,000 clones, just under 95% of them seen just once. The sequence came from a woman between 25 and 40 years old in good health and a related stem cell transplant donor. Sequenced material: PBMCs. This chain uses TRBV5-4 with TRBJ2-2; tentatively, D is TRBD1 (5 bases). CDR3 nucleotides: TGTGCCAGCAGCTTGGCAGGGCTCAACACCGGGGAGCTGTTTTTT. As protein: CASSLAGLNTGELFF.